The rows below give T cell receptor beta chains drawn from one sample of a study of T cell responses to AZD1222 COVID-19 vaccine. Generated by immunoSEQ multiplex PCR, the TCRdb table keeps only in-frame clones and is missing some. Here the sample spans about 19,000 clones, more than 80% being singletons. The specimen comprised peripheral blood, sampled 28 days after the second AZD1222 dose. These receptors all come from an adult who received the AZD1222 COVID-19 vaccine. Each CDR3 is given with its conserved first and last residue. Each record gives: D gene, V gene, clone size, J gene, CDR3 protein, CDR3 DNA. D genes are given only for firm matches. Clone size is given for some rows only: seen once, a few or many times, or a class if the clone is expanded.

.	TRBV11-3	.	TRBJ2-5	CASSPLKGGGETQYF	TGTGCCAGCAGCCCCCTAAAGGGGGGTGGGGAGACCCAGTACTTC
.	TRBV5-6	.	TRBJ1-3	CASSFGQTSGNTIYF	TGTGCCAGCAGCTTTGGACAGACCTCTGGAAACACCATATATTTT
.	TRBV18	.	TRBJ1-1	CASSLQGTTEAFF	TGTGCCAGCTCACTCCAGGGCACCACTGAAGCTTTCTTT
.	TRBV4-3	few	TRBJ2-2	CASSLIRGTNTGELFF	TGCGCCAGCAGCCTTATTCGGGGGACGAACACCGGGGAGCTGTTTTTT
TRBD1	TRBV27	.	TRBJ2-3	CASSFRQGLIDTQYF	TGTGCCAGCAGTTTCCGACAGGGGCTGATAGATACGCAGTATTTT
TRBD1	TRBV30	.	TRBJ1-3	CAWSEGTGYGNTIYF	TGTGCCTGGAGTGAGGGGACAGGGTATGGAAACACCATATATTTT
.	TRBV7-2	.	TRBJ1-1	CASSFDSRQQLRAFF	TGTGCCAGCAGCTTTGACAGCAGACAACAGCTTCGAGCTTTCTTT
.	TRBV7-2	once	TRBJ1-1	CASSRTRGTTEAFF	TGTGCCAGCAGCCGTACGAGAGGTACTACTGAAGCTTTCTTT
TRBD2	TRBV5-1	.	TRBJ2-1	CASSSRLAGGQLHSYNEQFF	TGCGCCAGCAGCTCAAGACTAGCGGGAGGACAACTCCACTCCTACAATGAGCAGTTCTTC
.	TRBV5-5	.	TRBJ1-6	CASSFPPPTSSPLHF	TGTGCCAGCAGTTTCCCACCACCCACGTCTTCACCCCTCCACTTT
.	TRBV18	.	TRBJ2-7	CASSPLTGTFEQYF	TGTGCCAGCTCCCCTTTAACGGGGACGTTCGAGCAGTACTTC
.	TRBV18	.	TRBJ1-1	CASSPGQKNTEAFF	TGTGCCAGCTCACCAGGGCAAAAGAACACTGAAGCTTTCTTT
TRBD1	TRBV6-5	.	TRBJ2-1	CASSPTGSSYNEQFF	TGTGCCAGCAGCCCGACAGGGAGCTCCTACAATGAGCAGTTCTTC
.	TRBV4-2	.	TRBJ1-2	CASSQDLTTNYGYTF	TGTGCCAGCAGCCAAGATTTAACCACTAACTATGGCTACACCTTC
.	TRBV4-3	.	TRBJ1-4	CASSQVRGGGINEKLFF	TGCGCCAGCAGCCAAGTTCGGGGGGGCGGTATTAATGAAAAACTGTTTTTT
.	TRBV10-1	once	TRBJ2-7	CASSGDISYEQYF	TGCGCCAGCAGTGGGGACATATCCTACGAGCAGTACTTC
.	TRBV18	.	TRBJ1-2	CASSPNGYGYTF	TGTGCCAGCTCACCCAACGGCTATGGCTACACCTTC
.	TRBV20-1	few	TRBJ1-1	CSARQVTEAFF	TGCAGTGCTCGACAGGTCACTGAAGCTTTCTTT
TRBD1	TRBV27	few	TRBJ1-2	CASSLDRGSGYTF	TGTGCCAGCAGTTTAGACAGGGGGTCTGGCTACACCTTC
.	TRBV14	few	TRBJ1-1	CASSYQGRVGGYLNTEAFF	TGTGCCAGCAGCTACCAAGGGAGAGTAGGGGGGTATCTGAACACTGAAGCTTTCTTT
.	TRBV6-4	.	TRBJ1-5	CATRPGNQPQHF	TGTGCCACAAGGCCCGGCAATCAGCCCCAGCATTTT
.	TRBV5-4	.	TRBJ2-7	CASSKRDGLPEQYF	TGTGCCAGCAGCAAAAGGGACGGTCTACCCGAGCAGTACTTC
.	TRBV7-7	.	TRBJ2-3	CASSLGLGSTDTQYF	TGTGCCAGCAGCTTAGGACTCGGGAGCACAGATACGCAGTATTTT
.	TRBV18	.	TRBJ2-5	CASSPQVRETQYF	TGTGCCAGCTCCCCCCAGGTTCGAGAGACCCAGTACTTC
TRBD1	TRBV7-2	.	TRBJ1-2	CASSLRWQGALGYTF	TGTGCCAGCAGCTTAAGATGGCAGGGGGCACTGGGCTACACCTTC
.	TRBV18	.	TRBJ2-4	CASSQKQTDQYF	TGTGCCAGCTCACAAAAACAGACAGACCAGTACTTC
.	TRBV7-8	.	TRBJ2-7	CASSLRPPGLYEQYF	TGTGCCAGCAGCTTACGGCCCCCGGGGTTATACGAGCAGTACTTC
.	TRBV5-1	.	TRBJ2-7	CASSLNPLSVYEQYF	TGCGCCAGCAGCTTAAATCCGCTTAGTGTCTACGAGCAGTACTTC
.	TRBV5-5	.	TRBJ2-2	CASSGARGQVNTGELFF	TGTGCCAGCAGCGGTGCCCGGGGTCAGGTTAACACCGGGGAGCTGTTTTTT
TRBD1	TRBV9	few	TRBJ1-2	CASSGTGGTNYGYTF	TGTGCCAGCAGCGGGACAGGGGGAACTAACTATGGCTACACCTTC
.	TRBV5-1	medium-sized	TRBJ2-1	CASSLEPGTGNEQFF	TGCGCCAGCAGCTTGGAACCGGGCACGGGGAATGAGCAGTTCTTC
.	TRBV2	.	TRBJ2-4	CASSELGQENIQYF	TGTGCCAGCAGTGAACTAGGCCAGGAAAACATTCAGTACTTC
.	TRBV7-9	.	TRBJ1-1	CASSLGGDVMNTEAFF	TGTGCCAGCAGCTTAGGAGGGGACGTCATGAACACTGAAGCTTTCTTT